The 10 T cell receptor beta chains presented below share a single source sample, sequenced in a study of PD-1 blockade in classical Hodgkin lymphoma. The time point is: cycle 4 day 1 (C4D1), after 5 to 7 weeks of nivolumab. All patients relapsed after autologous stem cell transplantation, and brentuximab vedotin exposure varied. Thawed PBMCs were the source of CD4+ T cells, purified by magnetic negative selection. Sequencing was performed with immunoSEQ multiplex PCR; in TCRdb, only in-frame clones are kept and a portion is missing. The data show more than 25,000 clones, 75% to 90% seen once. Source: CD4+ T cells from blood, taken before the fourth cycle of nivolumab. Receptors originate from a human donor with classical Hodgkin lymphoma.

This clone was recorded a few times. The chain joins TRBV4-1 to TRBJ1-1, with TRBD1 matching over 7 bases. Germline V gives CDR1 MGHRA, CDR2 YSYEKL. The junction had 5 bases not matched to a gene; V was cut back by 4 bases and J by 0 bases. The CDR3 runs to 15 residues. This chain's CDR3 is CASSPGDRVNTEAFF. The CDR3 bases are TGCGCCAGCAGCCCGGGGGACAGAGTGAACACTGAAGCTTTCTTT.

The V and J genes are TRBV15 and TRBJ1-4, with D possibly TRBD1 on 6 matching bases. The V gene's germline CDR1 is LNHNV and CDR2 YYDKDF (reference sequence). This CDR3 has 17 residues. The ends were cut back, 6 bases at V and 3 bases at J, with 20 bases in the middle. The DNA for the CDR3 is TGTGCCACCAGTCCGAGCGGACAGATGCTTTCTAATGAAAAACTGTTTTTT. Its translation: CATSPSGQMLSNEKLFF. Full variable domain (outside the CDR3, taken from reference TRBV15 and TRBJ1-4): DAMVIQNPRYQVTQFGKPVTLSCSQTLNHNVMYWYQQKSSQAPKLLFHYYDKDFNNEADTPDNFQSRRPNTSFCFLDIRSPGLGDTAMYLCATSPSGQMLSNEKLFFGSGTQLSVL.

This sequence joins TRBV6-6 and TRBJ2-1; TRBD2 is a possible D gene (6 bases). Germline V gene sequence: CDR1 MNHNY, CDR2 SVGAGI (reference sequence). This CDR3 region has 13 residues. Trimming cost V 5 bases and J 8 bases, with 13 bases left between them. The CDR3 spells CASSMTSSYEQFF. CDR3 in DNA: TGTGCCAGCAGTATGACTAGTTCCTATGAGCAGTTCTTC.

The rearrangement joins TRBV6-1 to TRBJ1-4; 9 bases line up with TRBD1. Germline CDR1 is MNHNS and CDR2 is SASEGT. V shed 10 bases and J 9 bases; nucleotides not matched to a gene: 12. There are 14 residues in the CDR3. The CDR3 nucleotides are TGTGCCACCAAGCCGACCGGGACAGGGAAAAAACTGTTTTTT. Amino acid sequence: CATKPTGTGKKLFF.

V usage is TRBV11-2 and J usage is TRBJ2-7, with unresolved D. Looked up from germline, CDR1 is SGHAT and CDR2 is FQNNGV. V dropped 0 bases and J dropped 2 bases, with 11 bases sitting between them. This CDR3 region has 15 residues. CDR3 DNA: TGTGCCAGCAGCTTAGAATTAATGAGCACCTACGAGCAGTACTTC. It translates to CASSLELMSTYEQYF.

V is TRBV4-2 and J is TRBJ2-2, with 9 bases fitting TRBD1. There are 16 residues in the CDR3. Trimming cost V 3 bases and J 1 base; bases outside gene matches: 3. CDR1 LGHNA and CDR2 YNFKEQ come from the germline V gene. The CDR3 loop reads CASSQRDRENTGELFF. CDR3 coding DNA: TGTGCCAGCAGCCAGCGGGACAGGGAGAACACCGGGGAGCTGTTTTTT.

The chain combines TRBV5-1 with TRBJ2-1; 8 bases fit TRBD2. CDR1 SGHRS and CDR2 YFSETQ come from the germline V gene. V lost 0 bases, J lost 5 bases, and 4 bases stayed unmatched. This CDR3 has 15 residues. This CDR3 reads CASSLGLAGDNEQFF. CDR3 sequence (DNA): TGCGCCAGCAGCTTGGGGCTAGCGGGCGACAATGAGCAGTTCTTC.

In its sample, this clone was seen a few times. The chain has TRBV18 and TRBJ1-2, with D possibly TRBD1 on 6 matching bases. The CDR3 contains 15 residues. The germline gives CDR1 KGHSH, CDR2 LQKENI. Between the trimmed V and J ends, which lost 3 bases and 0 bases, there was a span of 11 bases. CDR3 region: CASSPATGANYGYTF. The CDR3 DNA sequence: TGTGCCAGCTCACCCGCGACAGGCGCTAACTATGGCTACACCTTC. The complete variable domain, with remaining parts taken from reference TRBV18 and TRBJ1-2, reads NAGVMQNPRHLVRRRGQEARLRCSPMKGHSHVYWYRQLPEEGLKFMVYLQKENIIDESGMPKERFSAEFPKEGPSILRIQQVVRGDSAAYFCASSPATGANYGYTFGSGTRLTVV.

CDR3 sequence reads: CAWSSTGGKAQHF. The CDR3, as DNA: TGTGCCTGGAGTAGTACAGGGGGCAAGGCCCAGCATTTT. The V call is TRBV30, the J call TRBJ1-5; 9 bases match TRBD1. Germline loops: CDR1 GTSNPN, CDR2 SVGIG (reference sequence). V was clipped by 2 bases and J by 11 bases; unmatched bases: 7. The CDR3 consists of 13 residues.

The J gene is TRBJ2-3, the V gene TRBV2, with TRBD1 identical over 7 bases. J gave up 3 bases and V 5 bases, and 8 bases lay outside the gene matches. This CDR3 is 15 amino acids long. Germline V gene lookup returns CDR1 SNHLY and CDR2 FYNNEI. The CDR3 DNA follows: TGTGCCAGCAGTCAAGGCCCCAGGGGGACAGATACGCAGTATTTT. This encodes CASSQGPRGTDTQYF.